These T cell receptor beta chains were read from a single sample in a study of cytomegalovirus exposure and HLA in healthy donors. TCRdb's copy holds only in-frame clones and misses some; the assay was immunoSEQ multiplex PCR. The sample lists just under 250,000 clones, 82% occurring once. Specimen: PBMCs. The receptor set was obtained from a woman aged 40 to 50 in good health and CMV-seropositive. Both conserved end residues are trimmed from each CDR3. The D gene is left open where the match is weak.

V	D	CDR3
TRBV30	.	AGGPKETQY
TRBV2	TRBD2	ASSLAGGYTGELF
TRBV10-3	.	AISESGTRVDEQY
TRBV5-1	.	ASSLGGEKTGGYT
TRBV7-9	TRBD1	ASSPPGQGAPTDTQY
TRBV29-1	.	SVDSLNEQF
TRBV7-9	.	SSSLAGIETQY
TRBV4-1	TRBD2	ASSQESLLAGDGATDTQY
TRBV4-3	.	ASSQDSPGNTGELF
TRBV6-1	.	ASTPWESSGNTIY
TRBV5-4	TRBD2	ASSLGLAGSTDTQY
TRBV29-1	TRBD2	SVEVGGGRAINGELF
TRBV5-1	TRBD1	ASSFRGQALNEQF
TRBV19	TRBD1	ASGHRGPSYEQY
TRBV7-9	TRBD2	ASSLNSGGSYNEQF
TRBV19	.	ASSAVGRIEPNYGYT
TRBV11-2	.	ASSLDRSGYT
TRBV2	.	ASSAGGNTEAF
TRBV7-9	.	ASSDSYQPQH
TRBV5-1	TRBD2	ASRFAGTSGIDEQF
TRBV7-2	.	ASSWAEHTEAF
TRBV7-8	.	ASRPTWASTDTQY
TRBV4-1	TRBD1	ASSQDPLGPDRGYGYT
TRBV19	TRBD1	ASRPSGQAASYEQY
TRBV5-1	.	ASSLVGGQSTDTQY
TRBV5-1	TRBD1	ASSFSGQGNYGYT
TRBV6-5	.	ASSYSNTMKQF
TRBV19	.	ASSIEERRHYGYT
TRBV19	TRBD1	ASSESTGWASYGYT
TRBV11-3	TRBD2	ASSVRTSSQETQY
TRBV27	TRBD2	ASSFGLSGGSNTGELF
TRBV7-2	TRBD2	ASSIVAGANTDTQY
TRBV5-4	TRBD2	ASSRGLAGAEDTQY
TRBV5-6	TRBD1	ASSYRGTTNEKLF
TRBV14	.	ASSSRGSSYNEQF
TRBV21-1	.	AAKLPGTDTQY
TRBV5-1	TRBD1	ASSFQGANNYGYT
TRBV15	.	ATSRGQAGNYGYT
TRBV7-2	.	ASSRLGGASTEAF
TRBV11-3	TRBD2	ASSQFGSGLAGDEQY
TRBV7-9	.	ASSALQGPNSPLH
TRBV4-3	.	ASSPARHTEAF
TRBV25-1	TRBD1	ASSETGGVYEQY
TRBV19	.	ASSIGAGNTGELF
TRBV21-1	.	ASSIGGVSNQPQH
TRBV15	.	ATSRLGVRLQETQY
TRBV5-4	.	ASSLDGGGGYT
TRBV4-1	.	ASSQGTPGDTEAF
TRBV7-9	.	ASSVTTVHEQF
TRBV4-3	.	ASSQASGGFYYGYT
TRBV27	.	ATTGPRKGFYEQY
TRBV5-4	.	ASSLHNQETQY
TRBV7-9	.	ASSPGRRGNYGYT